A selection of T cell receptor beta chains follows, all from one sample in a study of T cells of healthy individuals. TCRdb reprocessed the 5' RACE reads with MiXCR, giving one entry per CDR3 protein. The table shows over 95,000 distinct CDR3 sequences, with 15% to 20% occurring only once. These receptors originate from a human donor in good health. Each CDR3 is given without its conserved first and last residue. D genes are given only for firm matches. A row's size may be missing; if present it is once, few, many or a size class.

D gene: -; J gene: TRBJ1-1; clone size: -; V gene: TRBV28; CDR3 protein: ASSFTQGYTEAF
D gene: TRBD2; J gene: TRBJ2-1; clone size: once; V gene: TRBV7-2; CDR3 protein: ASSSLAGVYNEQF
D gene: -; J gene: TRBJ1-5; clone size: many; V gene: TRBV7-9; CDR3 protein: ASSLGGMGQPQH
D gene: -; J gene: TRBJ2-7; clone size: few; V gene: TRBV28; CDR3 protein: ASSYSRASYEQY
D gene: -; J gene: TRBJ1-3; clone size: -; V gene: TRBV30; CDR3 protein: AWQSSGNTIY
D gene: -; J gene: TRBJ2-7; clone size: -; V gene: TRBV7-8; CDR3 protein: ASSVILQGGEQY
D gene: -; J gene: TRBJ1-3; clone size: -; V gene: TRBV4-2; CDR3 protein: ASSRTLGASGNTIY
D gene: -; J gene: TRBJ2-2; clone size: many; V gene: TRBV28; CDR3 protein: ASSPPFQGTGELF
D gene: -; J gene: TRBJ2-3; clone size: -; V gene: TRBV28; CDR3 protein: ASSHVRNGTDTQY
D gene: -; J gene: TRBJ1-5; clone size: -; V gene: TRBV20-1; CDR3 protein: SASQGRISNQPQH
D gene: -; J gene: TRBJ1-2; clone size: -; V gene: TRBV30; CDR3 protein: ACSTGGGYT
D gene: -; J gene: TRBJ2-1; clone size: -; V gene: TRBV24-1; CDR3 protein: ATRSYNEQF
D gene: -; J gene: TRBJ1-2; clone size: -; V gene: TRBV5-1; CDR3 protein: ASSLSGVMGYT
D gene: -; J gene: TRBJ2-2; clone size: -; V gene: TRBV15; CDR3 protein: ATSRDPWTFSGELF
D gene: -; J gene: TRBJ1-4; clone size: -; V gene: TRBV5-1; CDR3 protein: ASSFGRKEKLF
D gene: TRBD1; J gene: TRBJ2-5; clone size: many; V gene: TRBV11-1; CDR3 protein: ASSFGQGQETQY
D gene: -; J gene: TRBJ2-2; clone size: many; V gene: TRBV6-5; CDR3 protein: ASSSLVGLGRGGTGELF
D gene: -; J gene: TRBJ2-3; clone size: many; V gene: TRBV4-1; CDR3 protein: ASSQGRSGTDTQY
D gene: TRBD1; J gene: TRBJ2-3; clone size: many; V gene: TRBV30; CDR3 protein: AWSVWTGKDTQY
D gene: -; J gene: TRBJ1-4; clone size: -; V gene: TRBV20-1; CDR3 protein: SARVDGPNEKLF
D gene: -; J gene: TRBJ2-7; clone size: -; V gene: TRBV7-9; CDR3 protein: ASSDRYEQY
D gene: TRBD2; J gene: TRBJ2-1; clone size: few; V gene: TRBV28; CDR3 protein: ASSPSGRSYNEQF
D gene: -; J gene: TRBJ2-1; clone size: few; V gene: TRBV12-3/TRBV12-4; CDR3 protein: ASTHLFDRTNEQF
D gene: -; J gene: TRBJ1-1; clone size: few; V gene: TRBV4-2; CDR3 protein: ASSQDPAVNTEAF
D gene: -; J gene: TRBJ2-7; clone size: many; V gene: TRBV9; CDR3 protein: ASSVEPAMLGEQY
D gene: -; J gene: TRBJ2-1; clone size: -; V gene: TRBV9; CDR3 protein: ASSVIENSYNEQF
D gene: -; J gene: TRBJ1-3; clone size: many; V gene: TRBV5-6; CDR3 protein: ASSFRGGNTIY
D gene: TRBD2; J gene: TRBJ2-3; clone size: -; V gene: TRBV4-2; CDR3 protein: ASRQTVAGASNTDTQY
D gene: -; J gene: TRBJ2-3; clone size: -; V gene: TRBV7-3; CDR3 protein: ASSLSAVLTDTQY
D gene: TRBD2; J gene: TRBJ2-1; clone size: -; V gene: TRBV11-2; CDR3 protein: ASSTGLENEQF
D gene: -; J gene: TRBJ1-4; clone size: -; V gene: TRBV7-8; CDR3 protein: ASSLRRATNEKLF
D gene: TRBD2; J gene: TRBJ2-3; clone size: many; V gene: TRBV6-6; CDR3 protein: ATRTTSGGAEDTQY